This TCR beta chain came from a study of T cell responses to AZD1222 COVID-19 vaccine. Sequencing was performed with immunoSEQ multiplex PCR; in TCRdb, only in-frame clones are kept and a portion is missing. The sample has approximately 140,000 clones; about 93% are singletons. Germline V gene sequence: CDR1 SGHTA, CDR2 FQGTGA. Trimming shortened V by 2 bases and J by 3 bases, and 8 bases separated the two germline ends. The length of the CDR3 is 13 residues. General study points: Only a handful of AZD1222 recipients were seropositive at baseline. Spike-specific TCR breadth and depth went up after people got two AZD1222 doses.

Turning to this clone: Its target is unknown.

The rearrangement uses TRBV7-3 and TRBJ2-7; no clear D. This specimen consisted of peripheral blood, obtained on day 0 of AZD1222 vaccination. The TCR sequence derives from an adult in good health. This CDR3 is CASSLGQDYEQYF. CDR3 bases: TGTGCCAGCAGCTTAGGGCAGGACTACGAGCAGTACTTC.